The source of this TCR beta chain is a study of shared clonotypes between healthy human individuals. Germline CDR1 MGHDK, CDR2 SYGVNS. There are 14 residues in the CDR3. Trimming took 2 bases from V and 5 from J, leaving 12 bases between them. Assay execution proceeded at the deep level. The repertoire was sequenced with immunoSEQ multiplex PCR; TCRdb's copy has only in-frame clones and lacks some. This table has under 1,100,000 clones, about 84% appearing once. The clonotype comes from a man younger than 35 in good health. Some clones in this sample may be carry-over from other donors' samples. V and J are TRBV25-1 and TRBJ2-5; a weak D match, TRBD2 (5 bases). Sequenced: memory CD4+ T cells from PBMCs. Described subset: CD45RA-negative fraction. The CDR3 reads CASSEMRAGETQYF. CDR3 bases: TGTGCCAGCAGTGAAATGAGGGCTGGGGAGACCCAGTACTTC. The variable domain in full, completed from reference TRBV25-1 and TRBJ2-5, reads EADIYQTPRYLVIGTGKKITLECSQTMGHDKMYWYQQDPGMELHLIHYSYGVNSTEKGDLSSESTVSRIRTEHFPLTLESARPSHTSQYLCASSEMRAGETQYFGPGTRLLVL.